This T cell receptor beta chain came from a study of T cells in Graves' hyperthyroidism and ophthalmopathy. Study results and limitations: Most thyroid clonotypes that were expanded above 0.001 also turned up in blood. The model's output predicted ophthalmopathy at a median of about 5.9 months prior to onset.

Amplification of TCR beta CDR3 regions used RNA as the template. First-round RT-PCR targeting the TCR CDR3 was performed with the HTBI primer set. TCRdb ran MiXCR on the multiplex PCR reads and lists one entry per CDR3 protein. Among 730,000 or so distinct CDR3 sequences listed, 18% were seen once. The germline V gene has CDR1 MNHGY and CDR2 SVAAGI. The CDR3 sequence is 13 residues long. Trimming removed 7 bases at V and 5 bases at J, with 14 bases between. Newly diagnosed hyperthyroidism patients aged 18 to 65 years had disease lasting under 2 months. The blood sample dates from first hyperthyroidism diagnosis, preceding any ophthalmopathy symptoms. This clonotype was counted a few times. Its antigen is unknown.

The J gene is TRBJ2-5, the V gene TRBV6-9; no firm D call. This TCR came from a woman aged 45-65 years with Graves' hyperthyroidism that later progressed to Graves' ophthalmopathy. Source material: blood. The CDR3 sequence is CASNPLGFETQYF. The CDR3 DNA reads as TGTGCCAGCAACCCATTAGGGTTCGAGACCCAGTACTTC.